A single sample is the source of the 27 T cell receptor beta chains below, sequenced in a study of CD8 T cells in ankylosing spondylitis. TCRdb independently ran MiXCR on the 5' RACE reads; one entry per CDR3 protein. The sample records fewer than 750,000 distinct CDR3 sequences, under 20% being singletons. General study points: Blood of patients with ankylosing spondylitis appeared to be characterized by a TCR beta motif of seven or eight highly homologous variants.

These receptors are not linked to any known antigen. The sequencing input was blood, either unsorted or a sorted T cell fraction (not recorded which). The receptors were gathered from a male donor with ankylosing spondylitis.

This clonotype was detected a few times. The gene calls are TRBV5-1 and TRBJ1-1, with D uncertain. Trimming pared 0 bases from V and 6 bases from J, leaving 9 bases between. The CDR3 length is 13 residues. From germline, CDR1 is SGHRS and CDR2 YFSETQ. This CDR3 reads CASSLVVAAEAFF. The CDR3 region has the DNA TGCGCCAGCAGCTTGGTTGTGGCAGCTGAAGCTTTCTTT.

The chain has TRBV28 and TRBJ1-4; 7 nucleotides line up with TRBD1. Germline V lookup: CDR1 MDHEN, CDR2 SYDVKM. The CDR3 loop spans 15 amino acids. J gave up 3 bases and V 4 bases, and 5 bases lay outside the gene matches. The DNA for the CDR3 is TGTGCCAGCAGTTCCAGGACAGGACCTAATGAAAAACTGTTTTTT. Its translation is CASSSRTGPNEKLFF.

This rearrangement joins TRBV2 to TRBJ2-7; 7 bases match TRBD1. Germline V gene lookup returns CDR1 SNHLY and CDR2 FYNNEI. CDR3 length: 15 residues. V trimming: 5 bases; J trimming: 1 base; junction bases outside the gene matches: 8. CDR3 bases: TGTGCCAGCAGTAACCCAGGGGGAATATCCTACGAGCAGTACTTC. It encodes CASSNPGGISYEQYF.

V is TRBV12-3 or TRBV12-4 and J is TRBJ2-5; the match to TRBD1 covers 10 bases. The CDR3 has 16 amino acids. The V segment lost 4 bases and the J segment 3 bases; nucleotides outside the gene matches: 8. CDR3 region: CASSSLGGTGEETQYF. DNA of the CDR3: TGTGCCAGCAGTTCACTAGGAGGGACAGGGGAAGAGACCCAGTACTTC.

This clonotype was seen ten or more times. The rearrangement links TRBV12-3 or TRBV12-4 to TRBJ1-1; D not certain. The germline V and J ends were trimmed by 2 bases and 1 base, with 11 bases remaining between them. The CDR3 covers 15 residues. The CDR3 DNA follows: TGTGCCAGCAGTTTACTCCAGTCCCCGAACACTGAAGCTTTCTTT. Translated, it gives CASSLLQSPNTEAFF.

The chain is built from TRBV7-9 and TRBJ2-3; unclear D gene. This CDR3 comprises 15 residues. Germline-derived CDR1 and CDR2 are SEHNR and FQNEAQ (reference sequence). V lost 5 bases to trimming and J lost 1 base, with 13 bases between them. The CDR3 here is CASSEGVVGTDTQYF. CDR3 DNA: TGTGCCAGCAGCGAAGGAGTAGTCGGCACAGATACGCAGTATTTT.

V and J are TRBV19 and TRBJ2-1; the D is unclear. V was shortened by 0 bases and J by 9 bases, with 9 bases between the two germline ends. The germline CDR1 and CDR2 sequences are LNHDA and SQIVND (reference sequence). The CDR3 runs 13 residues. CDR3 coding DNA: TGTGCCAGTAGTATAGATTTAGTAGGTGAGCAGTTCTTC. This gives the protein CASSIDLVGEQFF.

This chain connects TRBV4-2 to TRBJ1-1; TRBD1 agrees at 9 bases. With 2 bases clipped from V and 6 bases from J, the junction kept 4 bases outside the gene matches. Germline assignment: CDR1 LGHNA and CDR2 YNFKEQ. This CDR3 contains 14 residues. The CDR3: CASSQTGGRAEAFF. In nucleotides, the CDR3 is TGTGCCAGCAGCCAAACAGGGGGCAGGGCTGAAGCTTTCTTT.

V usage is TRBV27 and J usage is TRBJ2-7; D gene unclear. V lost 4 bases and J 2 bases, leaving 18 bases between the germline ends. This CDR3 is 16 amino acids long. Per the germline V gene, CDR1 is MNHEY and CDR2 is SMNVEV (reference sequence). CDR3 nucleotides: TGTGCCAGCAGTTATACGTCGAAGGCGGCAACCTACGAGCAGTACTTC. Translating it yields CASSYTSKAATYEQYF.

This clonotype has more than one count but fewer than ten. The rearrangement joins TRBV27 to TRBJ2-1; 10 bases are a match to TRBD2. The V segment lost 6 bases and the J segment 0 bases; nucleotides outside the gene matches: 11. Per the germline V gene, CDR1 is MNHEY and CDR2 is SMNVEV (reference sequence). This CDR3 is 18 amino acids long. This chain's CDR3 is CASSPRGTSVSSYNEQFF. The CDR3 nucleotides are TGTGCCAGCAGCCCTAGGGGGACTAGCGTTAGCTCCTACAATGAGCAGTTCTTC.

This clonotype has a handful of counts. The chain employs TRBV29-1 and TRBJ2-5, with TRBD2 identical over 7 bases. With V trimmed by 6 bases and J by 5 bases, 6 bases remained unmatched. The germline CDR1 and CDR2 sequences are SQVTM and ANQGSEA. The CDR3 length is 12 residues. CDR3 DNA sequence: TGCAGCGTCGAACCCGGGGGGGAGACCCAGTACTTC. Its translation: CSVEPGGETQYF. Full variable domain (missing parts from reference TRBV29-1 and TRBJ2-5): SAVISQKPSRDICQRGTSLTIQCQVDSQVTMMFWYRQQPGQSLTLIATANQGSEATYESGFVIDKFPISRPNLTFSTLTVSNMSPEDSSIYLCSVEPGGETQYFGPGTRLLVL.

This chain uses TRBV13 with TRBJ1-2; D remains unclear. This CDR3 comprises 12 residues. V lost 8 bases to trimming and J lost 2 bases, with 9 bases between them. From germline, CDR1 is PRHDT and CDR2 FYEKMQ (reference sequence). The CDR3 nucleotides read TGTGCCAGCGGGAGAAGGAACTATGGCTACACCTTC. Amino acid sequence: CASGRRNYGYTF.

This rearrangement joins TRBV6-1 to TRBJ1-6; TRBD1 matches at 7 bases. The V gene's germline CDR1 is MNHNS and CDR2 SASEGT. This CDR3 has 14 residues. After removal of 1 base from V and 10 bases from J, the junction contained 4 bases not matched to a gene. CDR3: CASSEGQGRSPLHF. CDR3 nucleotide sequence: TGTGCCAGCAGTGAAGGACAGGGTAGATCACCCCTCCACTTT.

This clonotype was found a few times. The chain carries TRBV11-2 and TRBJ1-6; no definite D call. CDR3 size: 13 residues. V lost 0 bases and J lost 8, with 5 bases in between. Germline V lookup: CDR1 SGHAT, CDR2 FQNNGV. The CDR3 here is CASSLDLYSPLHF. CDR3 nucleotides: TGTGCCAGCAGCTTAGATCTTTATTCACCCCTCCACTTT.

The chain employs TRBV11-3 and TRBJ2-7; 12 positions agree with TRBD2. J gave up 10 bases and V 2 bases, and 3 bases lay outside the gene matches. The CDR3 extends over 13 amino acids. Germline CDR1 is SGHNT and CDR2 is YENEEA. The CDR3 coding sequence is TGTGCCAGCAGCTTAACTAGCGGGGGGCCACAGTACTTC. Protein product: CASSLTSGGPQYF.

This chain connects TRBV20-1 to TRBJ2-2; TRBD1 matches at 8 bases. This CDR3 spans 14 amino acids. Trimming took 8 bases from V and 7 from J; bases not matched to a gene: 12. Germline lookup yields CDR1 DFQATT and CDR2 SNEGSKA (reference sequence). The CDR3 sequence is CSTKGGTGGGELFF. The CDR3 DNA reads TGCAGTACAAAGGGCGGGACAGGTGGCGGGGAGCTGTTTTTT.

Ten or more counts support this clonotype. The chain employs TRBV12-3 or TRBV12-4 and TRBJ1-2, with D unclear. The CDR3 runs 11 residues. V was clipped by 1 base and J by 8 bases, with 5 bases between them. CDR3 coding DNA: TGTGCCAGCAGTTTAGAGCGGGGCTACACCTTC. Its translation is CASSLERGYTF.

The chain employs TRBV7-6 and TRBJ2-7; no clear D gene. V shed 5 bases and J shed 5 bases, with 13 bases lying between them. In germline, CDR1 is SGHVS, CDR2 FNYEAQ. The length of the CDR3 is 13 residues. For the CDR3, the DNA is TGTGCCAGCAGCCGCGGTACTGAGGACGAGCAGTACTTC. It is translated as CASSRGTEDEQYF.

The chain couples TRBV5-1 to TRBJ2-7, with 8 nucleotides matching TRBD1. CDR1 SGHRS and CDR2 YFSETQ come from the germline V gene. The CDR3 sequence is 15 residues long. Unmatched junction bases numbered 9, after V lost 4 bases and J lost 3 bases. CDR3 residues: CASSPGQGNRYEQYF. The CDR3 nucleotides read TGCGCCAGCAGCCCCGGACAGGGTAACCGCTACGAGCAGTACTTC.

This clonotype was observed a few times. The J gene is TRBJ2-7, the V gene TRBV20-1; the D gene is possibly TRBD1 (5 bases). The CDR3 contains 12 residues. Germline CDR1 is DFQATT and CDR2 is SNEGSKA (reference sequence). V lost 5 bases and J 0 bases, leaving 8 bases between the germline ends. CDR3 bases: TGCAGTGCTCACAGGAGCTCCTACGAGCAGTACTTC. Its protein is CSAHRSSYEQYF.

The chain recombines TRBV9 with TRBJ2-5; D is perhaps TRBD2 (5 bases). Germline V gene sequence: CDR1 SGDLS, CDR2 YYNGEE. This CDR3 is built from 14 residues. The V end was cut by 4 bases, the J end by 5 bases, with 15 bases between. CDR3 protein: CASSPLVSGETQYF. The CDR3 DNA reads TGTGCCAGCAGCCCACTAGTAAGTGGTGAGACCCAGTACTTC.

Concerning this clonotype itself: Germline and junction disagree at one end, which may indicate a read error. The chain uses TRBV5-1 and TRBJ2-1; 8 nucleotides agree with TRBD1. The length of the CDR3 is 15 residues. Per the germline V gene, CDR1 is SGHRS and CDR2 is YFSETQ. CDR3 region: CASSLLAGGYDEQFF. Here the CDR3 DNA reads TGCGCCAGCAGCTTGTTGGCAGGGGGCTACGATGAGCAGTTCTTC.

The V call is TRBV27, the J call TRBJ1-1; TRBD1 aligns across 7 bases. This CDR3 region has 13 residues. The junction had 12 bases not matched to a gene; V was cut back by 6 bases and J by 11 bases. Germline V gene lookup returns CDR1 MNHEY and CDR2 SMNVEV (reference sequence). CDR3 amino acids: CASRLAGGNSAFF. The DNA for the CDR3 is TGTGCCAGCAGATTAGCAGGGGGTAATAGCGCTTTCTTT.

V is TRBV10-2 and J is TRBJ1-2; unclear D gene. The germline gives CDR1 WSHSY, CDR2 SAAADI. The CDR3 covers 13 residues. The V gene lost 2 bases and the J gene lost 1 base, with 5 bases spanning the gap. The CDR3 reads CASSEKSNYGYTF. CDR3 coding DNA: TGCGCCAGCAGTGAGAAGAGTAACTATGGCTACACCTTC.

The rearrangement uses TRBV12-3 or TRBV12-4 and TRBJ1-1; 11 bases line up with TRBD1. CDR3 length: 15 residues. Germline trimming cut 5 bases from V and 0 bases from J; bases unmatched to any gene: 2. CDR3 amino acids: CASSTGQGVNTEAFF. In nucleotides, the CDR3 is TGTGCCAGCAGTACGGGACAGGGGGTGAACACTGAAGCTTTCTTT.

The chain has TRBV12-3 or TRBV12-4 and TRBJ1-5, with D uncertain. Trimming removed 6 bases from V and 0 bases from J, with 6 bases in between. This CDR3 has 13 residues. Here the CDR3 reads CASRGYSNQPQHF. As DNA, the CDR3 is TGTGCCAGCAGAGGATATAGCAATCAGCCCCAGCATTTT.

The chain has TRBV5-6 and TRBJ2-1; TRBD1 agrees at 10 bases. Looked up from germline, CDR1 is SGHDT and CDR2 is YYEEEE. The CDR3 runs 16 residues. V shed 0 bases and J 6 bases; nucleotides not matched to a gene: 6. In DNA form, the CDR3 reads TGTGCCAGCAGCTTGGTTGGGACAGGGGTAGGCAATGAGCAGTTCTTC. Translating it yields CASSLVGTGVGNEQFF.